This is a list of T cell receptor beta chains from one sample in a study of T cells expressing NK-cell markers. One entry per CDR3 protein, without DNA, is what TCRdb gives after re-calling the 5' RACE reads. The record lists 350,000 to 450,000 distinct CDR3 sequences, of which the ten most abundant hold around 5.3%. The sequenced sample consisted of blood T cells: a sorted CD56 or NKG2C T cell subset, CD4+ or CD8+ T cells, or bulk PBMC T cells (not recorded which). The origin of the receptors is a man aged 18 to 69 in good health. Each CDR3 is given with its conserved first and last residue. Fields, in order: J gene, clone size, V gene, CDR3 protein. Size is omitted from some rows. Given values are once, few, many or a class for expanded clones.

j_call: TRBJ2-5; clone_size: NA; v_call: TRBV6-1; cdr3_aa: CASRQRQDHTRWAQYF
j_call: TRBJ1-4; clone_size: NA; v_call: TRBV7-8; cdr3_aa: CASSLAVRGTNEKLFF
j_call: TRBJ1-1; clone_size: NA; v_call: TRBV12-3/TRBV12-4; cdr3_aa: CASSFGTGGKTEAFF
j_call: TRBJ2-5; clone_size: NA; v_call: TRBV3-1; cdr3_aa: CASSQLRVRAETQYF
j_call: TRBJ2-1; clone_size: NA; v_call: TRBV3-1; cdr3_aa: CASSLRGGHEQFF
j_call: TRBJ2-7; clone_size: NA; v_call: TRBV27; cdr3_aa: CASSAGGGNYEQYF
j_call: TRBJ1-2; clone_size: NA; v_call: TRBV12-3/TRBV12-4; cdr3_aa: CASSLRVQIPGSGYTF
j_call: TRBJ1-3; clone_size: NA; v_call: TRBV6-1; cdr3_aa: CAGGGGDSGNTIYF
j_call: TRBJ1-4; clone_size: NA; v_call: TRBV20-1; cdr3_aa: CSAPLDGTNEKLFF
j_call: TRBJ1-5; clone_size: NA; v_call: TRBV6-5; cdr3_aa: CASGAGYKPQHF
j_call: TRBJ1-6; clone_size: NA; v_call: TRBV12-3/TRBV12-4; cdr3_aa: CASSFSADGRSPLHF
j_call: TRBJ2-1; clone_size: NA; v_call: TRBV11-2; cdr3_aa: CASSLDWRLAAPSSYNEQFF
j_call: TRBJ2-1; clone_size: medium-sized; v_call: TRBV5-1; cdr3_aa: CASSLELAGGPNEQFF
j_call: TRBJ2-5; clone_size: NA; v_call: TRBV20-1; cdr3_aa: CSAAETSGGQETQYF
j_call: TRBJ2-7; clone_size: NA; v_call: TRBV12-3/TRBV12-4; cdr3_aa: CASSSQGPYEQYF
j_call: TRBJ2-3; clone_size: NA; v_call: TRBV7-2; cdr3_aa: CASSLGDRAFSAQYF
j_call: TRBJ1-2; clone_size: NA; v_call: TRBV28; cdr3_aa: CASKAGTYGYTF
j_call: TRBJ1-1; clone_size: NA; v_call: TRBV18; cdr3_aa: CASSPRTGNTEAFF
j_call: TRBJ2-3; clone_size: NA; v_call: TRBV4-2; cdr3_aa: CASSQGRGGGTDTQYF
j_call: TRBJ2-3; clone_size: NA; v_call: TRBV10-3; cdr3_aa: CAVREPTGVNTQYF
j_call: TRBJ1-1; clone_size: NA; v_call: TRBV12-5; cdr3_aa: CASGPLQGYGTEAFF
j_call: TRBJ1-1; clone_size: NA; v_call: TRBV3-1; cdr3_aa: CASSRVAGTEAFF
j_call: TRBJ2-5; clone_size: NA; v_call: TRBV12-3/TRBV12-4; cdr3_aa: CASSPTVARETQYF
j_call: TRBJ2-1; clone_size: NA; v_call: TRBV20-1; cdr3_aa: CSASTGGVNEQFF
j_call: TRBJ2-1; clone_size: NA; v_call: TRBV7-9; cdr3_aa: CASSLMAGGPREQFF
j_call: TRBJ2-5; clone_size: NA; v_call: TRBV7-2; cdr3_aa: CASSLGTMTVKETQYF
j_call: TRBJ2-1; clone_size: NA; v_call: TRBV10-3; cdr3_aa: CASSRLASEYEQFF
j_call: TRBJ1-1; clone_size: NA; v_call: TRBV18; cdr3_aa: CASSRPGTGGAFF
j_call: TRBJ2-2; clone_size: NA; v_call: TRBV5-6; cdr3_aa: CASSLWVTTNTGELFF
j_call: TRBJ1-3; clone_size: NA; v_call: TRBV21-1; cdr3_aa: CASSKVSPSSGNTIYF
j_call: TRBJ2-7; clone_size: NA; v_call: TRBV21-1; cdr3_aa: CAGLCRGKSYEQYF
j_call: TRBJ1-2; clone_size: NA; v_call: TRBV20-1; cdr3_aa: CSARGETGRSYGYTF
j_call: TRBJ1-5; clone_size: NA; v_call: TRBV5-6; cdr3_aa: CASSRRQGDQPQHF
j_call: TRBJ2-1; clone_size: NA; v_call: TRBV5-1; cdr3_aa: CASRSLQGAYSDEQFF
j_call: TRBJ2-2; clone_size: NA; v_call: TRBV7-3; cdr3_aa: CASSPRSGGELFF
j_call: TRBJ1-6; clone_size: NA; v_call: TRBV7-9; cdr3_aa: CASSLVQNNSPLHF
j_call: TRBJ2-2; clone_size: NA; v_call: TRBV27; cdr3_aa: CASRISNTGELFF
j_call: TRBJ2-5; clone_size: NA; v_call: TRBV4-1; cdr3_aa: CASSQDAASDQETQYF
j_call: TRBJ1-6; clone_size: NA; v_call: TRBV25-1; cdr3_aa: CASSEGTANSPLHF
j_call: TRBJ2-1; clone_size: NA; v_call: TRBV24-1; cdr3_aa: CATSDYRSEQFF
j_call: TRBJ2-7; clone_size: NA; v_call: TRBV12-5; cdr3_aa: CASGLVAASGGFYEQYF
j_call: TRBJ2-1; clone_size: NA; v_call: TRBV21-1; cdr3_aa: CASSPRPLSSYNEQFF
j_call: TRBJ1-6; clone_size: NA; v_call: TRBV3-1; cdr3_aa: CASSQRQGRPLHF
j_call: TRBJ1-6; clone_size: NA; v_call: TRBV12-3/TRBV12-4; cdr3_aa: CASSLYRTGLKSPLHF
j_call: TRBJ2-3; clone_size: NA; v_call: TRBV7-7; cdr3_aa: CASSASFSTDTQYF
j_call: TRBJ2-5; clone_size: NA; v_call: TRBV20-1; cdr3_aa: CSAISGAPQETQYF